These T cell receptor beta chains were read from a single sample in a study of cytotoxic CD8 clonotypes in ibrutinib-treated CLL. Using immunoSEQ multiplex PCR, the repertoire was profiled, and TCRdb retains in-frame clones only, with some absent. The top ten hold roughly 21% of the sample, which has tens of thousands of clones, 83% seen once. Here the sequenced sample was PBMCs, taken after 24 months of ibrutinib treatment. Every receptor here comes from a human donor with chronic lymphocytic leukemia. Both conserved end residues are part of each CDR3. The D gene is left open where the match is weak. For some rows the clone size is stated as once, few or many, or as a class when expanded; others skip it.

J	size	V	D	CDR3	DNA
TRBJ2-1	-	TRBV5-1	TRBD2	CASRQSGSSYNEQFF	TGCGCCAGCCGGCAAAGCGGGAGCTCCTACAATGAGCAGTTCTTC
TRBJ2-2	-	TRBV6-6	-	CASRRDLNTGELFF	TGTGCCAGCAGGAGGGATTTAAACACCGGGGAGCTGTTTTTT
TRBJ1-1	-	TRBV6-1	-	CASSEWAGTEAFF	TGTGCCAGCAGTGAGTGGGCCGGGACTGAAGCTTTCTTT
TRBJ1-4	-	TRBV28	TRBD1	CASSLRGTVNEKLFF	TGTGCCAGCAGCTTGCGCGGGACAGTTAATGAAAAACTGTTTTTT
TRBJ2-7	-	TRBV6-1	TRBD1	CASKIQGASTYEQYF	TGTGCCAGCAAAATCCAGGGGGCCTCCACCTACGAGCAGTACTTC
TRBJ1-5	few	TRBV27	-	CASSLRGSRSNQPQHF	TGTGCCAGCAGTTTGAGGGGGTCTCGAAGCAATCAGCCCCAGCATTTT
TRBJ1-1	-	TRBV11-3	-	CASSLGGLNTEAFF	TGTGCCAGCAGCTTAGGGGGCTTGAACACTGAAGCTTTCTTT
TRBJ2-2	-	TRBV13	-	CASSLSWGGADTGELFF	TGTGCCAGCAGCTTGTCCTGGGGGGGCGCGGACACCGGGGAGCTGTTTTTT
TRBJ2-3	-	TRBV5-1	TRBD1	CASSIGQGTDTQYF	TGCGCCAGCAGCATAGGACAGGGAACAGATACGCAGTATTTT
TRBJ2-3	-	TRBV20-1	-	CSARDTDTQYF	TGCAGTGCCCGCGACACAGATACGCAGTATTTT
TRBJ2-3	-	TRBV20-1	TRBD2	CSARGGPTQYF	TGCAGTGCTAGGGGAGGGCCTACGCAGTATTTT
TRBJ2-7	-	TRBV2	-	CASGASRAGPSPYEQYF	TGTGCCAGCGGGGCCTCGAGGGCGGGACCTAGTCCCTACGAGCAGTACTTC
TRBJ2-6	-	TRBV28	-	CASSLRSGHRSGANVLTF	TGTGCCAGCAGTTTACGGTCGGGACACCGCTCTGGGGCCAACGTCCTGACTTTC
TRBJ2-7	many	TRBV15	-	CATSRGSAGISSYEQYF	TGTGCCACCAGCAGGGGTAGCGCCGGGATATCTTCCTACGAGCAGTACTTC
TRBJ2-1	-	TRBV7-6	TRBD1	CASRATGGWNEQFF	TGTGCCAGCAGGGCGACAGGGGGTTGGAATGAGCAGTTCTTC
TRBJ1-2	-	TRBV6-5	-	CASSYSWGGYGYTF	TGTGCCAGCAGTTACTCCTGGGGGGGATATGGCTACACCTTC
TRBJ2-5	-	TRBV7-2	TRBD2	CASSSTGLAGETQYF	TGTGCCAGCAGCTCAACTGGGCTAGCGGGAGAGACCCAGTACTTC
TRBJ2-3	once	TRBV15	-	CATSRRQGGDTQYF	TGTGCCACCAGCAGAAGGCAGGGGGGGGATACGCAGTATTTT
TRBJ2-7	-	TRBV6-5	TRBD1	CASSFRDRFNEQYF	TGTGCCAGCAGTTTTCGGGACAGGTTTAACGAGCAGTACTTC
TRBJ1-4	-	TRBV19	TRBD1	CASSSTGGPNEKLFF	TGTGCCAGTAGTTCCACAGGGGGCCCTAATGAAAAACTGTTTTTT
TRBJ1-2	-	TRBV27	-	CASSSRGNYGYTF	TGTGCCAGCAGTTCTCGGGGTAACTATGGCTACACCTTC
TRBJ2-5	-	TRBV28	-	CASSPGGFQETQYF	TGTGCCAGCAGTCCAGGGGGGTTCCAAGAGACCCAGTACTTC
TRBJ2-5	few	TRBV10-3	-	CAISDTETQYF	TGTGCCATCAGTGATACCGAGACCCAGTACTTC
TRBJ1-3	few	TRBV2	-	CASSEQSSGNTIYF	TGTGCCAGCAGTGAGCAGAGCTCTGGAAACACCATATATTTT
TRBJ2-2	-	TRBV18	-	CASSPGSGGTGELFF	TGTGCCAGCTCACCGGGGAGCGGTGGGACCGGGGAGCTGTTTTTT
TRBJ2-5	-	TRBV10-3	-	CAISERAARGETQYF	TGTGCCATCAGTGAGAGGGCGGCACGTGGAGAGACCCAGTACTTC
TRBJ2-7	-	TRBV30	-	CAWSLRDYEQYF	TGTGCCTGGAGTCTTCGGGATTACGAGCAGTACTTC
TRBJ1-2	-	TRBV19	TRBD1	CASSTQGAQIYGYTF	TGTGCCAGTAGTACACAGGGGGCGCAGATCTATGGCTACACCTTC
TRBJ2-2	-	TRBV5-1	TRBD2	CASSLRLAGSANTGELFF	TGCGCCAGCAGCCTGCGACTAGCGGGATCCGCGAACACCGGGGAGCTGTTTTTT
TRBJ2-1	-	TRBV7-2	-	CASSFSSYNEQFF	TGTGCCAGCAGCTTTTCCTCCTACAATGAGCAGTTCTTC
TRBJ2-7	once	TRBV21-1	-	CASSKVRLAGGRGSYEQYF	TGTGCCAGCAGCAAAGTACGGCTAGCGGGAGGGCGGGGCTCCTACGAGCAGTACTTC
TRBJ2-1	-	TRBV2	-	CASSRPLENEQFF	TGTGCCAGCAGCAGGCCCCTAGAGAATGAGCAGTTCTTC
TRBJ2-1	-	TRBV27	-	CASSPGGYNEQFF	TGTGCCAGCAGTCCGGGTGGATACAATGAGCAGTTCTTC
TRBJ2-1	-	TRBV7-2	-	CASGSSRGEQFF	TGTGCCAGCGGTTCAAGTCGGGGTGAGCAGTTCTTC
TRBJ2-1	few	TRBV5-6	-	CASLGAGGQFF	TGTGCCAGCTTGGGGGCTGGTGGGCAGTTCTTC
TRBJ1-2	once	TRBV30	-	CAWASGGRGATYGYTF	TGTGCCTGGGCGTCCGGCGGGCGGGGGGCTACCTATGGCTACACCTTC
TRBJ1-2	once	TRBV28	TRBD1	CASNQGVGFYGYTF	TGTGCCAGCAACCAGGGGGTAGGTTTCTATGGCTACACCTTC
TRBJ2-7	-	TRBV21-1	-	CASSPVAGGPSDERYF	TGTGCCAGCAGCCCCGTAGCGGGAGGGCCATCAGACGAGCGGTACTTC
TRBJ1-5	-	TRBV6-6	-	CASSDGGQGSQPQHF	TGTGCCAGCAGCGACGGGGGGCAGGGAAGTCAGCCCCAGCATTTT
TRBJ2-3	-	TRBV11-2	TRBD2	CASSLGGGADTQYF	TGTGCCAGCAGCTTAGGCGGGGGGGCCGATACGCAGTATTTT
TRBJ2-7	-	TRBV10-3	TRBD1	CAISGGTGGDGQYF	TGTGCCATCAGTGGTGGGACAGGGGGCGACGGGCAGTACTTC
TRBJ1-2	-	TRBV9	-	CASSVGEGSYGYTF	TGTGCCAGCAGCGTAGGAGAGGGGAGCTATGGCTACACCTTC
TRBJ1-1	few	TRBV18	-	CASSPSETEAFF	TGTGCCAGCTCACCAAGTGAAACTGAAGCTTTCTTT
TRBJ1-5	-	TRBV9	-	CASSVGRDNQPQHF	TGTGCCAGCAGCGTAGGCAGGGACAATCAGCCCCAGCATTTT
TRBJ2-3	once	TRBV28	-	CATRGLLPQDTQYF	TGTGCCACTCGCGGGCTCCTCCCCCAGGATACGCAGTATTTT
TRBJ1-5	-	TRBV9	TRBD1	CASSLGQGESQPQHF	TGTGCCAGCAGCCTCGGACAGGGGGAAAGTCAGCCCCAGCATTTT
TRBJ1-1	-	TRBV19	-	CASSLGGDWTEAFF	TGTGCCAGTAGTTTAGGGGGGGATTGGACTGAAGCTTTCTTT
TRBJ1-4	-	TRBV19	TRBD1	CASRSRGQGEKLFF	TGTGCCAGTAGGTCCAGGGGGCAAGGTGAAAAACTGTTTTTT
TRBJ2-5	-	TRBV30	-	CAWSELRAQETQYF	TGTGCCTGGAGTGAACTCCGGGCTCAAGAGACCCAGTACTTC
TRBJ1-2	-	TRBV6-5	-	CASSYIGGRRGYTF	TGTGCCAGCAGTTACATCGGGGGGCGAAGGGGCTACACCTTC
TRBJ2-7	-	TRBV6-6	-	CASSPGGNYEQYF	TGTGCCAGCAGCCCCGGAGGGAACTACGAGCAGTACTTC
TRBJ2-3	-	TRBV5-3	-	CARSLIPGTDTQYF	TGTGCCAGAAGCTTGATCCCCGGCACAGATACGCAGTATTTT